By proportion, the clone carrying this T cell receptor beta chain is medium-sized. No antigen is known for it. This entry is derived from a study of molecular identifiers for immune sequencing clone quantification. Overall study results and limits: Whereas naive cells kept under 1% of molecules in clones above 20 RNA copies, such clones held over 98% in effectors. Highly expanded clone sizes could be underestimated through barcode sharing by identical TCR molecules.

Trimming left V 5 bases short and J 7 bases short, with 14 bases between. The germline gives CDR1 SGHVS, CDR2 FNYEAQ. The CDR3 contains 14 residues. TCRdb fed the PCR reads into MiXCR, producing one record per CDR3 protein. The table has 5,600 or so distinct CDR3 sequences, about 16% seen once. The J gene is TRBJ2-2, the V gene TRBV7-6, with D unclear. The sequence was obtained from a human donor in good health. Some libraries in this study had Jurkat cell RNA spiked in. The specimen sequenced was naive CD8+ T cells from blood, with Jurkat cell RNA spiked in. Subset noted: FACS-sorted CD8+CD4-CCR7+CD45RA+ naive T cells. In nucleotides, the CDR3 is TGTGCCAGCAGCCCCGGTCCAGGAAGCGGGGAGCTGTTTTTT. Translating it yields CASSPGPGSGELFF.